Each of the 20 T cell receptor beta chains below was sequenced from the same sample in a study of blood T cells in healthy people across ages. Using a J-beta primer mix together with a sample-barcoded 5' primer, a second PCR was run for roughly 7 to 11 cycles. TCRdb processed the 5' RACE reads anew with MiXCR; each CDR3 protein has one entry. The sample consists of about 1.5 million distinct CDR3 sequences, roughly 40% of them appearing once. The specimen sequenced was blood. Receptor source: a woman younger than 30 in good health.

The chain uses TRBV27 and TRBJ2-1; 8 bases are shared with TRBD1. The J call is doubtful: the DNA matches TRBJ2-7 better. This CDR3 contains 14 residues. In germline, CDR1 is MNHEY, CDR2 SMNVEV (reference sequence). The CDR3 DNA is TGTGCCAGCAGTTTACAGGGGGCGGACAATGAGCAGTACTTC. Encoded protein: CASSLQGADNEQYF.

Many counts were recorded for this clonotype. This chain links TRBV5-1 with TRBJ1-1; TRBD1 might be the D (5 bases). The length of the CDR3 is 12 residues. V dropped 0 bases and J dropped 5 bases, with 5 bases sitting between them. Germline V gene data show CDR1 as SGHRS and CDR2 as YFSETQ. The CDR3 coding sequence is TGCGCCAGCAGCTTGGAGGGGACTGAAGCTTTCTTT. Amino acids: CASSLEGTEAFF.

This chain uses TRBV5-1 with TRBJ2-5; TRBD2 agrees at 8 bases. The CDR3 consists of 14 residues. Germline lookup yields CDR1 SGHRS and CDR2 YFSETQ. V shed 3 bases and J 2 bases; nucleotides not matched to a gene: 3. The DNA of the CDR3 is TGCGCCAGCAGCTGGGGACTAGTTCAAGAGACCCAGTACTTC. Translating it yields CASSWGLVQETQYF.

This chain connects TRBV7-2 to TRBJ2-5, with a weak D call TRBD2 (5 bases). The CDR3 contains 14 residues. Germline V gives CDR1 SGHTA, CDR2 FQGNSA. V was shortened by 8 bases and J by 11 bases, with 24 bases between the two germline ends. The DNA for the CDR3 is TGTGCCAGCGATGGATCCGCGGGTCTCAATGAGCAGTACTTC. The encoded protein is CASDGSAGLNEQYF.

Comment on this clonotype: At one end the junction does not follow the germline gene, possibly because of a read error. The CDR3 DNA sequence: TGTGCCAGCATGGGCACACTACCCTTCTCCTACAATGAGCGGTTCTTC. It translates to CASMGTLPFSYNERFF. The chain is built from TRBV27 and TRBJ2-1; D remains unclear. This CDR3 is built from 16 residues. Germline lookup yields CDR1 MNHEY and CDR2 SMNVEV (reference sequence).

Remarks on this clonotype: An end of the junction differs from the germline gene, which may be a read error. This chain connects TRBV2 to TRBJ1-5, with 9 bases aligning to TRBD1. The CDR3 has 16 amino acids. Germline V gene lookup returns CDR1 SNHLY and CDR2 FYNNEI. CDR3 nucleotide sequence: TGTGCCAACAGTTCCTCGACAGGGGGAAGCAATCAGCCCCAGCATTTT. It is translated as CANSSSTGGSNQPQHF.

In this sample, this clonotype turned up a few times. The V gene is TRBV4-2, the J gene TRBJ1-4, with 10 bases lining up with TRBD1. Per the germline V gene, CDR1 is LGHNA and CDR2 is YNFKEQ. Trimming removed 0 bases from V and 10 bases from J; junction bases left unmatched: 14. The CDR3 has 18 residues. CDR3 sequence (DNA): TGTGCCAGCAGCCAAGAACTGCTCGTCGGGACAGGGGATGGAAAACTGTTTTTT. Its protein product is CASSQELLVGTGDGKLFF.

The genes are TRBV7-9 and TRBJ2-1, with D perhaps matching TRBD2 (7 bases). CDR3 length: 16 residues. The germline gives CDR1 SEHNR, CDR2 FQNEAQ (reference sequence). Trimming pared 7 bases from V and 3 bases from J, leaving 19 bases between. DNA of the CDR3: TGTGCCAGCACCCGGACCGGGGGGCGGATCTACAATGAGCAGTTCTTC. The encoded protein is CASTRTGGRIYNEQFF.

This chain's CDR3 is CSARPNRRDSYNEQFF. In DNA form, the CDR3 reads TGCAGTGCTAGACCCAACAGGCGGGATTCCTACAATGAGCAGTTCTTC. J is TRBJ2-1 and V is TRBV20-1, with D tentatively TRBD2 (6 bases). CDR3 length equals 16 residues. Between the trimmed V and J ends, which lost 2 bases and 1 base, there was a span of 15 bases. CDR1 DFQATT and CDR2 SNEGSKA come from the germline V gene (reference sequence).

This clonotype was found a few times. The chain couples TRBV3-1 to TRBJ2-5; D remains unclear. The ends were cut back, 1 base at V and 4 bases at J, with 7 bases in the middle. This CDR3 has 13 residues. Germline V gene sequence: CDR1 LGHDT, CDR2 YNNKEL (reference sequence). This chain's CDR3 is CASSQAIGETQYF. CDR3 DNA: TGTGCCAGCAGCCAAGCCATAGGAGAGACCCAGTACTTC.

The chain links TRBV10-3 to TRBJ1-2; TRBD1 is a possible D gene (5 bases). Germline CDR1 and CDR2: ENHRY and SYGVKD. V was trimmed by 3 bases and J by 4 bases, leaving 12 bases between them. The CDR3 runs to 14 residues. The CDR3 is CAISDGAGSYGYTF. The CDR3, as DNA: TGTGCCATCAGTGATGGGGCAGGGAGCTATGGCTACACCTTC.

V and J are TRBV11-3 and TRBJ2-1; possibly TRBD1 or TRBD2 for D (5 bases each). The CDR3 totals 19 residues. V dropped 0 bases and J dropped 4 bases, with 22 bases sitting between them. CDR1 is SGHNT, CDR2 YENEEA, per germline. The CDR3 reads CASSLDPSRGRKQYNEQFF. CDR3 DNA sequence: TGTGCCAGCAGCTTAGATCCATCCCGGGGCCGTAAGCAATACAATGAGCAGTTCTTC.

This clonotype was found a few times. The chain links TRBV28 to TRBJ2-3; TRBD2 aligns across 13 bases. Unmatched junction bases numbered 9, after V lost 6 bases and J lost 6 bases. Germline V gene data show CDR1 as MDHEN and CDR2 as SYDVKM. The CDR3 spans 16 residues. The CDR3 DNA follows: TGTGCCAGCAGCTCGGGACTAGCGGGGATGATGGATACGCAGTATTTT. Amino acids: CASSSGLAGMMDTQYF.

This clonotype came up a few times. Here the CDR3 reads CASSLSGTANQPQHF. The DNA for the CDR3 is TGCGCCAGCAGCTTGAGCGGGACAGCAAATCAGCCCCAGCATTTT. This chain links TRBV5-1 with TRBJ1-5; 7 bases agree with TRBD1. Germline CDR1 is SGHRS and CDR2 is YFSETQ. This CDR3 has 15 residues. Germline trimming cut 1 base from V and 4 bases from J; bases unmatched to any gene: 5. Full variable domain (missing parts from reference TRBV5-1 and TRBJ1-5): KAGVTQTPRYLIKTRGQQVTLSCSPISGHRSVSWYQQTPGQGLQFLFEYFSETQRNKGNFPGRFSGRQFSNSRSEMNVSTLELGDSALYLCASSLSGTANQPQHFGDGTRLSIL.

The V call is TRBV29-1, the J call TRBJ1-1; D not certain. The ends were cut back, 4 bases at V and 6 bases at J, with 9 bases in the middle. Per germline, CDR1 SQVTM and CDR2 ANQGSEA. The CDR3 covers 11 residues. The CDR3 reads CSVAGRSEAFF. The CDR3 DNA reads TGCAGCGTTGCGGGCAGGTCTGAAGCTTTCTTT.

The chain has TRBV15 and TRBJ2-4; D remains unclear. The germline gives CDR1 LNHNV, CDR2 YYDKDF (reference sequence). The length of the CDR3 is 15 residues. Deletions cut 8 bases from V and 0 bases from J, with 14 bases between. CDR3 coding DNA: TGTGCCACCGCCGAGGTTTTTCTAGCCAAAAACATTCAGTACTTC. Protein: CATAEVFLAKNIQYF.

The CDR3 is CSATGGTGNTIYF. CDR3 in DNA: TGCAGTGCTACAGGGGGCACTGGAAACACCATATATTTT. The rearrangement uses TRBV20-1 and TRBJ1-3; 8 bases match TRBD1. The CDR3 runs to 13 residues. CDR1 is DFQATT, CDR2 SNEGSKA, per germline (reference sequence). J gave up 2 bases and V 4 bases, and 1 base lay outside the gene matches.

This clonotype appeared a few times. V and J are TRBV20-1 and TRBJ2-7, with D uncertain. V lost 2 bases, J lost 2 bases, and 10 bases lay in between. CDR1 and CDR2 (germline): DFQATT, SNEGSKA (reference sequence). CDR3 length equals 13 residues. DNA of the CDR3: TGCAGTGCTAGACTAGAGAATGCCTACGAGCAGTACTTC. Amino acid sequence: CSARLENAYEQYF.

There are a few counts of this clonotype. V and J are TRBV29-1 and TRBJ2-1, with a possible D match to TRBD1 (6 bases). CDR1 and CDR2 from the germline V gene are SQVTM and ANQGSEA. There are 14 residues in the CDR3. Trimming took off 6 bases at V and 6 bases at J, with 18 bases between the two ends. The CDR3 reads CSVRQVAVTNEQFF. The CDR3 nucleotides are TGCAGCGTGAGACAGGTGGCAGTCACCAATGAGCAGTTCTTC.

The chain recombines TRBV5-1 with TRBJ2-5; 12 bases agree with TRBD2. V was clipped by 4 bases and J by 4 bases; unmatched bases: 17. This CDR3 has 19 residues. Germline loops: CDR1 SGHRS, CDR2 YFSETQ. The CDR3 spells CASSETGLAGKWVRETQYF. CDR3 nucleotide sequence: TGCGCCAGCAGCGAGACGGGACTAGCGGGCAAGTGGGTGCGAGAGACCCAGTACTTC.